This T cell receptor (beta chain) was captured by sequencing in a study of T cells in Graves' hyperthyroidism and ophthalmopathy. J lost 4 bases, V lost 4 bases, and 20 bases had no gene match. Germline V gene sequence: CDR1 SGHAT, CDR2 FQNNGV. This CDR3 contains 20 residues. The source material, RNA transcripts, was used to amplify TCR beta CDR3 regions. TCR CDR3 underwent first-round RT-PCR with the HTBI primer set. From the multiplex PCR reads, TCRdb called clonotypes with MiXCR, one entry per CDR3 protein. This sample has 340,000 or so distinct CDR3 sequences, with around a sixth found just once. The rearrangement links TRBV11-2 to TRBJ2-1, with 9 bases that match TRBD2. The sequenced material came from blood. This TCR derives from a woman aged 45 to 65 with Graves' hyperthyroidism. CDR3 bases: TGTGCCAGCAGCTATCAGGGAGGGCTAGCGGGGCCCAAGTGGTACAATGAGCAGTTCTTC. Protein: CASSYQGGLAGPKWYNEQFF. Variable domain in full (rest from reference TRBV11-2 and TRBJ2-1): EAGVAQSPRYKIIEKRQSVAFWCNPISGHATLYWYQQILGQGPKLLIQFQNNGVVDDSQLPKDRFSAERLKGVDSTLKIQPAKLEDSAVYLCASSYQGGLAGPKWYNEQFFGPGTRLTVL.